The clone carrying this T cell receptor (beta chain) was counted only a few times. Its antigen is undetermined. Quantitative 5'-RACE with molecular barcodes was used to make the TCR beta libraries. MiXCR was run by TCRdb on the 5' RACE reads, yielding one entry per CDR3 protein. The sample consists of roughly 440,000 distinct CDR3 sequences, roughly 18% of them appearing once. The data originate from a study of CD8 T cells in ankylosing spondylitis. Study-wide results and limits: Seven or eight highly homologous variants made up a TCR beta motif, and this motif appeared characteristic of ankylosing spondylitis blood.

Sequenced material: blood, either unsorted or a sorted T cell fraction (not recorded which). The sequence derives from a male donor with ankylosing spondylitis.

CDR3 bases: TGTGCCAGCAGTCCTAGCGGGGGGGCGGTGAATGAGCAGTTCTTC. Protein sequence: CASSPSGGAVNEQFF. This chain links TRBV12-3 or TRBV12-4 with TRBJ2-1, with 12 nucleotides matching TRBD2. V lost 5 bases to trimming and J lost 7 bases; unmatched junction nucleotides: 6. The CDR3 length is 15 residues.